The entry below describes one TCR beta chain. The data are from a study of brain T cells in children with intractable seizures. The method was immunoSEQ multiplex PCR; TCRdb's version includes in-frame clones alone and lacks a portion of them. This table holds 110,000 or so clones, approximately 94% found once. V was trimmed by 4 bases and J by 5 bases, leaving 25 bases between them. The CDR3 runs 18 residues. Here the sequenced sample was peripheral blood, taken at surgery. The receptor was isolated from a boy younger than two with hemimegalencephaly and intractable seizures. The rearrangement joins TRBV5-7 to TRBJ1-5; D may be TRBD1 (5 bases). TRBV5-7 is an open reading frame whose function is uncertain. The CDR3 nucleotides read TGTGCCAGCAGCCCGCGGGGGTGGGGCTTCGTCTCGGATCAGCCCCAGCATTTT. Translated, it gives CASSPRGWGFVSDQPQHF.